The present T cell receptor beta chain was sequenced within a study of T cell responses to AZD1222 COVID-19 vaccine. Study background: Whether given at about 4 or about 12 weeks, second doses were pooled.

The CDR3 is 12 residues long. V was cut by 6 bases and J by 4 bases, with 10 bases left in between. Per germline, CDR1 MNHEY and CDR2 SMNVEV (reference sequence). Data came from immunoSEQ multiplex PCR; TCRdb stores just in-frame clones and leaves some out. The data show about 92,000 clones, about 91% seen once. The study, taken as a whole, reports: Donors were chiefly white British, with a greater number of females, and clonal diversity was perhaps underestimated. Dominant at 160-218 and 743-854, vaccine-associated CD4 TCRs also spanned spike.

This clone was seen once. Antigen specificity is unknown. V is TRBV27 and J is TRBJ2-7; D could derive from TRBD1 or TRBD2 (5 bases each). This TCR came from an adult in good health. The sample was peripheral blood, taken on day 0 of AZD1222 vaccination. CDR3 region: CASSPREYEQYF. The CDR3 nucleotides read TGTGCCAGCAGCCCCAGGGAGTACGAGCAGTACTTC.